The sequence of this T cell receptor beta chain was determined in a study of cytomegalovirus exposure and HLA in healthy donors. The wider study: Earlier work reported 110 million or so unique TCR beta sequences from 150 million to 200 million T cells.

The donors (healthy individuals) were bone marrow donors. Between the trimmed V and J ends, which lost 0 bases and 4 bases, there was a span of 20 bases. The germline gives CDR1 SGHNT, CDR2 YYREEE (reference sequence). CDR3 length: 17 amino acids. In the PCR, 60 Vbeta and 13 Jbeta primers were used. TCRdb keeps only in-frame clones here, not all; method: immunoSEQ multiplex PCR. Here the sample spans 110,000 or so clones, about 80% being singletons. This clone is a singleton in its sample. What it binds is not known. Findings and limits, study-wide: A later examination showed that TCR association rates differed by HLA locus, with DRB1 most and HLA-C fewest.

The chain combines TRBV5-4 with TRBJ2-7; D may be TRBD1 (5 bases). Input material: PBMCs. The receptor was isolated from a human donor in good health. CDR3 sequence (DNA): TGTGCCAGCAGCTTGGCCGGCGTTTGGACAACTCCTTACGAGCAGTACTTC. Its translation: CASSLAGVWTTPYEQYF. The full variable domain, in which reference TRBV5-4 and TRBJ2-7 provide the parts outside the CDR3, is ETGVTQSPTHLIKTRGQQVTLRCSSQSGHNTVSWYQQALGQGPQFIFQYYREEENGRGNFPPRFSGLQFPNYSSELNVNALELDDSALYLCASSLAGVWTTPYEQYFGPGTRLTVT.